This passage covers 26 T cell receptor beta chains from one sample sequenced in a study of Ad26.COV2.S vaccination and SARS-CoV-2 variants. Specified treatment: over 15 received Ad26.COV2.S at low or high dose, single or two shots; about five received placebo; per-sample allocation not given. Specimen acquisition occurred on day 63 following the initial vaccine or placebo injection. Sequenced by immunoSEQ multiplex PCR; TCRdb stores in-frame clones only, minus some. The data show roughly 500,000 clones, with around 85% seen just once and 9.5% to 15% held by the top ten. Source: peripheral blood, taken in a trial of Ad26.COV2.S vaccine versus placebo. All receptors derive from a person between 18 and 65 years old who received the Ad26.COV2.S COVID-19 vaccine or a placebo.

CDR3 sequence (DNA): TGTGCCAGCAGCAATACAGGGAGCTCCTACGAGCAGTACTTC. Translation gives CASSNTGSSYEQYF. The gene calls are TRBV21-1 and TRBJ2-7; no check of the table's D call, TRBD1, against the DNA was made. TRBV21-1 is recorded as a pseudogene. The CDR3 extends over 14 amino acids.

J is TRBJ2-1 and V is TRBV28; 9 nucleotides agree with TRBD2. Germline V gene lookup returns CDR1 MDHEN and CDR2 SYDVKM. V gave up 2 bases and J gave up 12 bases; unmatched junction bases: 2. The CDR3 contains 12 residues. CDR3 amino acids: CASSLMTSGQFF. As DNA, the CDR3 is TGTGCCAGCAGTTTAATGACTAGCGGGCAGTTCTTC. Full variable domain (outside the CDR3, taken from reference TRBV28 and TRBJ2-1): DVKVTQSSRYLVKRTGEKVFLECVQDMDHENMFWYRQDPGLGLRLIYFSYDVKMKEKGDIPEGYSVSREKKERFSLILESASTNQTSMYLCASSLMTSGQFFGPGTRLTVL.

The chain couples TRBV6-2 or TRBV6-3 to TRBJ1-1, with D hard to call. Trimming removed 2 bases at V and 0 bases at J, with 10 bases between. The CDR3 runs to 15 residues. Germline V gives CDR1 MNHEY, CDR2 SVGEGT. This CDR3 reads CASSYLVVVNTEAFF. The CDR3 DNA reads as TGTGCCAGCAGTTACCTAGTGGTCGTGAACACTGAAGCTTTCTTT.

J is TRBJ1-1 and V is TRBV10-3; 8 bases map to TRBD1. Trimming cost V 11 bases and J 1 base; bases outside gene matches: 12. There are 15 residues in the CDR3. Germline assignment: CDR1 ENHRY and CDR2 SYGVKD. As DNA, the CDR3 is TGTGCCTCCAAAGGACAGGGTCGGGCGAACACTGAAGCTTTCTTT. This codes for CASKGQGRANTEAFF.

Concerning this clone itself: Other nucleotide sequences in the sample specify the same CDR3. J is TRBJ1-6 and V is TRBV12-3 or TRBV12-4; D gene ambiguous. The CDR3 has 13 amino acids. The ends were cut back, 3 bases at V and 9 bases at J, with 9 bases in the middle. CDR3 DNA sequence: TGTGCCAGCAGTTTGGGTTTGGGTTCACCCCTCCACTTT. Its protein product is CASSLGLGSPLHF.

Here the CDR3 DNA reads TGTGCCAGCAGATACCCTAGCGGGAGGTATTCCGAGACCCAGTACTTC. Protein: CASRYPSGRYSETQYF. The chain employs TRBV6-2 or TRBV6-3 and TRBJ2-5; 11 nucleotides match TRBD2. The V gene end was trimmed by 6 bases and the J gene end by 5 bases; junction bases not matched to a gene: 11. This CDR3 region has 16 residues. Germline V lookup: CDR1 MNHEY, CDR2 SVGEGT.

The chain combines TRBV12-3 or TRBV12-4 with TRBJ1-2; 7 bases line up with TRBD1. With V trimmed by 5 bases and J by 6 bases, 6 bases remained unmatched. The CDR3 is 13 residues long. The CDR3 protein is CASSPRQGDGYTF. The DNA of the CDR3 is TGTGCCAGCAGTCCCCGACAGGGTGATGGCTACACCTTC.

V usage is TRBV27 and J usage is TRBJ1-2; weak D call: TRBD1 (5 bases). CDR3 length: 13 residues. CDR1 MNHEY and CDR2 SMNVEV come from the germline V gene (reference sequence). V lost 2 bases and J 5 bases, leaving 9 bases between the germline ends. The CDR3 DNA follows: TGTGCCAGCAGTTTACCAGGGAAGTATGGCTACACCTTC. It codes for CASSLPGKYGYTF.

This clone was detected only a few times. The gene calls are TRBV28 and TRBJ2-1; D is perhaps TRBD2 (5 bases). V was cut by 4 bases and J by 4 bases, with 8 bases left in between. In germline, CDR1 is MDHEN, CDR2 SYDVKM. This CDR3 contains 13 residues. CDR3 loop: CASSSGLYNEQFF. CDR3 coding DNA: TGTGCCAGCAGTTCGGGGTTGTACAATGAGCAGTTCTTC.

Concerning this clone: A read error is likely, as this CDR3 ends without the conserved phenylalanine or tryptophan. J is TRBJ2-4 and V is TRBV23-1; D may be TRBD1 (6 bases). TRBV23-1 is an ORF, and what it does is uncertain. There are 15 residues in the CDR3. The V end lost 0 bases, the J end lost 3 bases, and 9 bases lay between the germline ends. The CDR3 is CASSQSQGDKNIQYL. In DNA, the CDR3 is TGCGCCAGCAGTCAATCACAGGGCGACAAAAACATTCAGTACCTC.

J is TRBJ2-6 and V is TRBV4-2; TRBD2 aligns across 11 bases. Germline lookup yields CDR1 LGHNA and CDR2 YNFKEQ. The trim removed 0 bases at V and 3 bases at J, leaving 13 bases unmatched. The CDR3 contains 21 residues. The CDR3 nucleotides read TGTGCCAGCAGCCAAGAAATGGTAGCGGGAGGGCCAGGTCGTGGGGCCAACGTCCTGACTTTC. It translates to CASSQEMVAGGPGRGANVLTF.

The gene calls are TRBV7-2 and TRBJ2-5; D gene uncertain. Germline values: CDR1 SGHTA, CDR2 FQGNSA. CDR3 size: 12 residues. Trimming removed 4 bases from V and 7 bases from J, with 10 bases in between. For the CDR3, the DNA is TGTGCCAGCAGCTCCGACCCTCGGACCCAGTACTTC. Amino acids: CASSSDPRTQYF.

This clone showed up just a few times. This chain connects TRBV5-1 to TRBJ2-3; 11 bases align to TRBD2. From germline, CDR1 is SGHRS and CDR2 YFSETQ. With V trimmed by 2 bases and J by 4 bases, 9 bases remained unmatched. This CDR3 has 17 residues. The CDR3 is CASSLSVTSGSADTQYF. The CDR3 DNA reads TGCGCCAGCAGCTTATCCGTTACTAGCGGGAGTGCAGATACGCAGTATTTT.

The table lists this clone with a few counts. This chain connects TRBV28 to TRBJ1-5; D is unclear. V was clipped by 10 bases and J by 3 bases, with 7 bases between them. CDR3 length equals 11 residues. The germline V gene encodes CDR1 MDHEN and CDR2 SYDVKM. The CDR3 spells CATTDNQPQHF. The CDR3 DNA follows: TGTGCCACGACGGACAATCAGCCCCAGCATTTT.

The V call is TRBV5-1, the J call TRBJ2-7; D perhaps matches TRBD2 (6 bases). V was cut by 4 bases and J by 4 bases, with 12 bases left in between. The germline V gene encodes CDR1 SGHRS and CDR2 YFSETQ. This CDR3 has 13 amino acids. The CDR3 here is CASSPGEVYEQYF. The CDR3 bases are TGCGCCAGCAGCCCCGGGGAGGTGTACGAGCAGTACTTC.

This clone occurred a few times. The chain combines TRBV7-6 with TRBJ1-2; TRBD1 agrees at 9 bases. V lost 2 bases and J lost 6; bases outside the gene matches: 10. The germline V gene has CDR1 SGHVS and CDR2 FNYEAQ. The CDR3 has 16 amino acids. In DNA form, the CDR3 reads TGTGCCAGCAGCTTAAAGGGCTTGGACAGGGGTGATGGCTACACCTTC. Its protein product is CASSLKGLDRGDGYTF.

A single count supports this clone. The chain carries TRBV11-3 and TRBJ2-1; TRBD2 matches at 13 bases. V lost 4 bases to trimming and J lost 7 bases; unmatched junction nucleotides: 7. Germline V gene lookup returns CDR1 SGHNT and CDR2 YENEEA. This CDR3 contains 16 residues. The CDR3 is CASSSGWTSGRNEQFF. CDR3 sequence (DNA): TGTGCCAGCAGCTCAGGTTGGACTAGCGGGAGAAATGAGCAGTTCTTC.

The genes are TRBV30 and TRBJ1-1; TRBD1 might be the D (5 bases). In germline, CDR1 is GTSNPN, CDR2 SVGIG (reference sequence). The CDR3 totals 15 residues. With 0 bases removed from V and 4 bases from J, the gap between germline ends came to 15 bases. DNA for the CDR3: TGTGCCTGGAGTGTGGGGAGGACGGGGGGCACTGAAGCTTTCTTT. Amino acid sequence: CAWSVGRTGGTEAFF.

The chain combines TRBV11-1 with TRBJ2-1; D is perhaps TRBD1 (6 bases). Trimming took 3 bases from V and 9 from J, leaving 6 bases between them. Germline lookup yields CDR1 SGHAT and CDR2 FQDESV (reference sequence). The CDR3 runs 11 residues. This CDR3 reads CASSLGAEQFF. Here the CDR3 DNA reads TGTGCCAGCAGCTTGGGGGCTGAGCAGTTCTTC.

V is TRBV5-1 and J is TRBJ2-2; 10 bases map to TRBD2. The germline gives CDR1 SGHRS, CDR2 YFSETQ. Trimming took 0 bases from V and 4 from J; bases not matched to a gene: 3. This CDR3 contains 16 residues. CDR3 sequence reads: CASSLELAGSTGELFF. For the CDR3, the DNA is TGCGCCAGCAGCTTGGAACTAGCGGGAAGCACCGGGGAGCTGTTTTTT.

The rearrangement links TRBV19 to TRBJ1-2, with D hard to call. Germline CDR1 and CDR2: LNHDA and SQIVND (reference sequence). This CDR3 has 13 amino acids. The V and J ends lost 4 bases and 8 bases respectively, with 14 bases between them. The CDR3 is CASSTTEGRGYTF. CDR3 nucleotides: TGTGCCAGTAGTACCACCGAAGGCCGGGGCTACACCTTC.

This clone was detected once. The gene calls are TRBV19 and TRBJ1-1; D perhaps matches TRBD1 (5 bases). The CDR3 runs 14 residues. Germline loops: CDR1 LNHDA, CDR2 SQIVND (reference sequence). The V end was cut by 4 bases, the J end by 2 bases, with 11 bases between. The CDR3 nucleotides are TGTGCCAGTAGTACGACAGTCATTAACACTGAAGCTTTCTTT. This codes for CASSTTVINTEAFF.

V usage is TRBV6-5 and J usage is TRBJ1-3, with D perhaps matching TRBD1 (6 bases). The CDR3 sequence is 15 residues long. Looked up from germline, CDR1 is MNHEY and CDR2 is SVGAGI. Trimming left V 4 bases short and J 4 bases short, with 14 bases between. The CDR3 nucleotides read TGTGCCAGCAGTTCCGCTGGCAGGGGCGGAAACACCATATATTTT. This encodes CASSSAGRGGNTIYF.

The chain carries TRBV3-1 (or the pseudogene TRBV3-2) and TRBJ1-3; TRBD1 matches 8 bases. Per germline, CDR1 LGHDT and CDR2 YNNKEL (reference sequence). Germline trimming cut 6 bases from V and 3 bases from J; bases unmatched to any gene: 7. The CDR3 runs 15 residues. CDR3 in DNA: TGTGCCAGCAGGTATCAGGGGGCGCGTGGAAACACCATATATTTT. The encoded protein is CASRYQGARGNTIYF.

Comment on this clone: The same CDR3 can be traced to other DNA sequences in this sample. The rearrangement joins TRBV2 to TRBJ2-1; D is undetermined. The CDR3 is made up of 12 amino acids. V dropped 2 bases and J dropped 6 bases, with 5 bases sitting between them. CDR1 is SNHLY, CDR2 FYNNEI, per germline. The CDR3 spells CASSELGNEQFF. In nucleotides, the CDR3 is TGTGCCAGCAGTGAATTAGGCAATGAGCAGTTCTTC.

The chain links TRBV7-3 to TRBJ1-1, with D possibly being TRBD1 (6 bases). This CDR3 is built from 13 residues. V lost 5 bases, J lost 4 bases, and 11 bases lay in between. Looked up from germline, CDR1 is SGHTA and CDR2 is FQGTGA. CDR3 amino acids: CASSPGVGTEAFF. Written as DNA, the CDR3 is TGTGCCAGCAGCCCAGGGGTAGGCACTGAAGCTTTCTTT.